A selection of T cell receptor beta chains follows, all from one sample in a study of neoadjuvant anti-PD-1 for oral cavity cancer. Produced via immunoSEQ multiplex PCR; TCRdb's table is partial and in-frame only. The sample lists about 15,000 clones, about 67% occurring once. The specimen comprised PBMCs, sampled before nivolumab (anti-PD-1) treatment. The receptors stem from a person aged 35 to 85 with oral cavity squamous cell carcinoma. Each CDR3 is given with its conserved first and last residue. D genes are given only for firm matches. Some rows have no size entry. The others give once, few or many, or a class for an expanded clone.

TRBV7-9,.,.,TRBJ2-2,CASSPVAGINTGELFF,TGTGCCAGCAGCCCAGTGGCGGGAATTAACACCGGGGAGCTGTTTTTT
TRBV6-6,.,.,TRBJ1-2,CASSYPQHRDAGYTF,TGTGCCAGCAGTTACCCGCAACACAGGGACGCTGGCTACACCTTC
TRBV11-3,once,.,TRBJ2-1,CASSFGPYNEQFF,TGTGCCAGCAGCTTTGGGCCTTACAATGAGCAGTTCTTC
TRBV11-3,.,.,TRBJ1-5,CASTDRGGYQPQHF,TGTGCCAGCACCGACCGGGGCGGGTATCAGCCCCAGCATTTT
TRBV7-3,.,.,TRBJ2-1,CASGFTGSNEQFF,TGTGCCAGCGGCTTCACAGGGTCCAATGAGCAGTTCTTC
TRBV27,.,.,TRBJ1-3,CASSLRANSGNTIYF,TGTGCCAGCAGTTTACGGGCCAACTCTGGAAACACCATATATTTT
TRBV27,.,TRBD2,TRBJ2-7,CASSKGLAGSYEQYF,TGTGCCAGCAGTAAGGGACTAGCGGGATCATACGAGCAGTACTTC
TRBV9,.,.,TRBJ1-1,CASSVVSGRDTEAFF,TGTGCCAGCAGCGTGGTTTCAGGGCGGGACACTGAAGCTTTCTTT
TRBV7-8,.,.,TRBJ2-3,CASSVDISSTDTQYF,TGTGCCAGCAGCGTGGACATATCTAGCACAGATACGCAGTATTTT
TRBV4-1,.,TRBD1,TRBJ2-5,CASSQWDRGGTQYF,TGCGCCAGCAGCCAATGGGACAGGGGGGGGACCCAGTACTTC
TRBV7-3,.,.,TRBJ2-3,CASSPRGGTSTDTQYF,TGTGCCAGCAGCCCCAGGGGGGGAACTAGCACAGATACGCAGTATTTT
TRBV19,.,TRBD1,TRBJ1-4,CASRTQGAGTNEKLFF,TGTGCCAGTAGGACTCAGGGGGCCGGGACTAATGAAAAACTGTTTTTT
TRBV7-8,.,.,TRBJ1-2,CASSPSAGAAYGYTF,TGTGCCAGCAGTCCCAGCGCTGGGGCAGCTTATGGCTACACCTTC
TRBV10-2,.,.,TRBJ1-6,CASTSQGANSPLHF,TGCGCCAGCACCTCACAGGGAGCAAATTCACCCCTCCACTTT
TRBV6-5,.,.,TRBJ2-2,CASSPTETGELFF,TGTGCCAGCAGTCCCACTGAGACCGGGGAGCTGTTTTTT
TRBV12-2,.,.,TRBJ2-4,CASRLVPRDRENLAKNIQYF,TGTGCAAGTCGCTTAGTACCGAGGGACAGGGAGAACCTAGCCAAAAACATTCAGTACTTC
TRBV7-2,once,.,TRBJ2-3,CASSLRASSTDTQYF,TGTGCCAGCAGCTTAAGGGCGTCTAGCACAGATACGCAGTATTTT
TRBV10-3,.,.,TRBJ1-3,CAISESGSSGNTIYF,TGTGCCATCAGTGAGTCGGGGAGCTCTGGAAACACCATATATTTT
TRBV6-1,few,TRBD2,TRBJ2-3,CASSEYGGTDTQYF,TGTGCCAGCAGTGAATACGGGGGGACAGATACGCAGTATTTT
TRBV7-2,.,.,TRBJ1-1,CASSLGVVNTEAFF,TGTGCCAGCAGCTTAGGAGTGGTGAACACTGAAGCTTTCTTT
TRBV14,.,.,TRBJ2-5,CASSPPGETQYF,TGTGCCAGCAGCCCCCCCGGAGAGACCCAGTACTTC
TRBV27,.,TRBD1,TRBJ2-7,CASSRTGGYEQYF,TGTGCCAGCAGCCGGACAGGGGGTTACGAGCAGTACTTC
TRBV19,.,TRBD1,TRBJ1-1,CASRRHRGRTEAFF,TGTGCCAGTAGACGACACAGGGGGAGGACTGAAGCTTTCTTT
TRBV6-5,.,.,TRBJ2-6,CASSRRSGANVLTF,TGTGCCAGCAGTCGAAGAAGCGGGGCCAACGTCCTGACTTTC
TRBV7-6,.,.,TRBJ2-7,CASSLASTGYNEQYF,TGTGCCAGCAGCTTAGCGTCGACAGGTTATAACGAGCAGTACTTC
TRBV7-8,.,.,TRBJ1-5,CASSVGPDLMPQHF,TGTGCCAGCAGCGTAGGACCGGACCTTATGCCCCAGCATTTT
TRBV11-2,.,.,TRBJ2-1,CASSSTRRYEQFF,TGTGCCAGCAGCTCGACCCGTCGCTATGAGCAGTTCTTC
TRBV6-5,once,.,TRBJ1-1,CASSYSRSGDTEAFF,TGTGCCAGCAGTTACTCCCGGTCGGGGGACACTGAAGCTTTCTTT
TRBV30,once,.,TRBJ2-3,CAWSILGTDTQYF,TGTGCCTGGAGTATTCTGGGCACAGATACGCAGTATTTT
TRBV4-1,.,.,TRBJ1-2,CASSQVGGRRYGYTF,TGCGCCAGCAGCCAAGTGGGGGGGCGCAGGTATGGCTACACCTTC
TRBV7-8,.,.,TRBJ2-2,CASSLTGTGELFF,TGTGCCAGCAGCTTAACAGGGACCGGGGAGCTGTTTTTT
TRBV19,.,.,TRBJ1-1,CASNDFGQGLTEAFF,TGTGCCAGTAATGATTTTGGGCAGGGGCTCACTGAAGCTTTCTTT
TRBV30,.,.,TRBJ2-2,CAWAPGGRTGELFF,TGTGCCTGGGCCCCCGGGGGTCGGACCGGGGAGCTGTTTTTT
TRBV28,.,.,TRBJ2-1,CASSLLGDNEQFF,TGTGCCAGCAGTTTACTGGGGGACAATGAGCAGTTCTTC
TRBV11-2,.,.,TRBJ1-5,CASSSGHNQPQHF,TGTGCCAGCAGCTCCGGACACAATCAGCCCCAGCATTTT
TRBV6-1,.,.,TRBJ1-2,CASSPGLPGYGYTF,TGTGCCAGCAGTCCGGGACTCCCTGGCTATGGCTACACCTTC
TRBV5-1,.,.,TRBJ2-5,CASSFQGQETQYF,TGCGCCAGCAGTTTTCAGGGGCAAGAGACCCAGTACTTC
TRBV18,.,.,TRBJ1-1,CASSGGAEAFF,TGTGCCAGCTCAGGAGGGGCTGAAGCTTTCTTT
TRBV2,.,.,TRBJ1-2,CASSERTNYYGYTF,TGTGCCAGCAGTGAGCGGACCAACTACTATGGCTACACCTTC
TRBV5-1,.,TRBD2,TRBJ2-3,CASSLVVAGLNTDTQYF,TGCGCCAGCAGCTTAGTCGTAGCGGGCCTCAACACAGATACGCAGTATTTT
TRBV11-2,.,.,TRBJ1-1,CASSFLRTTF,TGTGCCAGCAGCTTTCTCCGGACCACCTTT
TRBV11-2,.,.,TRBJ2-1,CASSSRVSYNEQFF,TGTGCCAGCAGCTCTAGGGTCTCCTACAATGAGCAGTTCTTC
TRBV27,.,.,TRBJ1-5,CASSSIPYSNQPQHF,TGTGCCAGCAGTTCGATCCCGTATAGCAATCAGCCCCAGCATTTT
TRBV4-1,.,.,TRBJ2-7,CATGVAGEQYF,TGCGCCACCGGGGTGGCCGGCGAGCAGTACTTC
TRBV11-2,.,.,TRBJ2-5,CASSPPGGVETQYF,TGTGCCAGCAGCCCCCCGGGCGGGGTAGAGACCCAGTACTTC
TRBV30,.,.,TRBJ1-2,CAWSVNYGYTF,TGTGCCTGGAGTGTAAACTATGGCTACACCTTC
TRBV7-9,once,TRBD1,TRBJ2-3,CASSLARTGGGQYF,TGTGCCAGCAGCTTAGCCAGGACAGGGGGAGGTCAGTATTTT
TRBV21-1,few,.,TRBJ2-3,CASSKPRWGGLSTDTQYF,TGTGCCAGCAGCAAACCCCGGTGGGGCGGGCTTAGCACAGATACGCAGTATTTT
TRBV28,few,.,TRBJ1-5,CASSPGSDNQPQHF,TGTGCCAGCAGTCCCGGGTCGGACAATCAGCCCCAGCATTTT
TRBV6-5,.,TRBD1,TRBJ1-2,CASSYAGTGDYGYTF,TGTGCCAGCAGTTACGCCGGGACAGGGGACTATGGCTACACCTTC
TRBV10-3,.,.,TRBJ1-5,CATRREGYHQPQHF,TGTGCCACCCGCCGAGAGGGATACCATCAGCCCCAGCATTTT
TRBV9,.,.,TRBJ2-5,CASSRGRPQETQYF,TGTGCCAGCAGCAGAGGACGGCCCCAAGAGACCCAGTACTTC
TRBV5-1,.,.,TRBJ1-2,CASSLATGRGNYGYTF,TGCGCCAGCAGCTTGGCCACCGGGAGGGGTAACTATGGCTACACCTTC
TRBV28,.,.,TRBJ1-5,CASSRGTADQPQHF,TGTGCCAGCAGTCGCGGGACGGCCGATCAGCCCCAGCATTTT
TRBV18,few,TRBD1,TRBJ1-1,CASQGQGSAEAFF,TGTGCCAGCCAGGGACAGGGTAGCGCTGAAGCTTTCTTT